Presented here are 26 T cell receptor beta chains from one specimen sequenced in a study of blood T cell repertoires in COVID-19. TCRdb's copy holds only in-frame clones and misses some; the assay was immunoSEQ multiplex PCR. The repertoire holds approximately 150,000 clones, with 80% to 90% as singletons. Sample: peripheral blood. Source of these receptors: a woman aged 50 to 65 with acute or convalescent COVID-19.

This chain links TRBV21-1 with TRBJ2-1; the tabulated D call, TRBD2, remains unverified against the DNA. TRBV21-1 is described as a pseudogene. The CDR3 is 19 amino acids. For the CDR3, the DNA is TGTGCCAACTTATGGGGGGCCCCGAGTAGGGCTAGCGGGAGGGTCGGGCAGTTCTTC. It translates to CANLWGAPSRASGRVGQFF.

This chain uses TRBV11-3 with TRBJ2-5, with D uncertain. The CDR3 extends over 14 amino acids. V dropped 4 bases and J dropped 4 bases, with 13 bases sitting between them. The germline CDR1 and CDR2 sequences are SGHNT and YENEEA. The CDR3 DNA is TGTGCCAGCAGCTCCTTCCCGCGGCGAGAGACCCAGTACTTC. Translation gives CASSSFPRRETQYF.

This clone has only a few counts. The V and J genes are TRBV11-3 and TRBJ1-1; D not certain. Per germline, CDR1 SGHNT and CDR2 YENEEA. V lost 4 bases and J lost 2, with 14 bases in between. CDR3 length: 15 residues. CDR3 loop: CASSYSLPGNTEAFF. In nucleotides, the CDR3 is TGTGCCAGCAGCTACAGCCTACCAGGAAACACTGAAGCTTTCTTT.

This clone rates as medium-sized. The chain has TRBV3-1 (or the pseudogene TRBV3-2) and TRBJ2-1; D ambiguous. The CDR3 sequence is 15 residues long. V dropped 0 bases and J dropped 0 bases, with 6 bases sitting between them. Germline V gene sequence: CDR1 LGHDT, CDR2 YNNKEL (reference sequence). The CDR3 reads CASSQDVSSYNEQFF. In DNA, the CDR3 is TGTGCCAGCAGCCAAGATGTCAGCTCCTACAATGAGCAGTTCTTC.

The CDR3 sequence is CASSPPGRGSGTYGYTF. In nucleotides, the CDR3 is TGTGCCAGTAGTCCTCCTGGGCGGGGAAGCGGAACGTATGGCTACACCTTC. The rearrangement uses TRBV19 and TRBJ1-2, with D hard to call. The V end was cut by 5 bases, the J end by 5 bases, with 24 bases between. The germline CDR1 and CDR2 sequences are LNHDA and SQIVND (reference sequence). The CDR3 totals 17 residues.

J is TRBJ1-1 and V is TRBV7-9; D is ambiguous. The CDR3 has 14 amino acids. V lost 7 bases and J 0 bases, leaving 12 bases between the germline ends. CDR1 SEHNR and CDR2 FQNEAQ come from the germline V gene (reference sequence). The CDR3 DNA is TGTGCCAGCATACCCGGCGGGCTGAACACTGAAGCTTTCTTT. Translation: CASIPGGLNTEAFF.

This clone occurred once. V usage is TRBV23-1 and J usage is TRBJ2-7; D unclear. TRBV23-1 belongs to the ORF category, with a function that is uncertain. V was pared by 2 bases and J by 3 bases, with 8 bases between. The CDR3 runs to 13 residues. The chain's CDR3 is CASSQTRYYEQYF. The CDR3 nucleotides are TGCGCCAGCAGTCAAACACGATACTACGAGCAGTACTTC.

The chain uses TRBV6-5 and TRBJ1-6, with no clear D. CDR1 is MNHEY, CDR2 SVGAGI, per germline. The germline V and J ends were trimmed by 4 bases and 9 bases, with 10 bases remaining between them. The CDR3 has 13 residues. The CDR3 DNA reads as TGTGCCAGCAGTTGGGGAGGACGTTCACCCCTCCACTTT. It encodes CASSWGGRSPLHF.

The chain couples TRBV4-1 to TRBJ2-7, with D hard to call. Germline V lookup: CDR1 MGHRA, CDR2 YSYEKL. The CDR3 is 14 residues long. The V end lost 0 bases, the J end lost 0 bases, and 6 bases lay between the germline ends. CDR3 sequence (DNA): TGCGCCAGCAGCCAAGAGGGCAGCTCCTACGAGCAGTACTTC. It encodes CASSQEGSSYEQYF.

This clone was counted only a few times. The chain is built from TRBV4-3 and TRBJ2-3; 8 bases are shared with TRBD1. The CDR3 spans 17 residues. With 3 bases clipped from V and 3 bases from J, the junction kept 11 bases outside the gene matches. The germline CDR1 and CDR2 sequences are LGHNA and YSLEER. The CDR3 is CASSQGRTGRITDTQYF. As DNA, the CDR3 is TGCGCCAGCAGCCAGGGAAGGACAGGGAGGATTACAGATACGCAGTATTTT.

CDR3 coding DNA: TGTGCCAGCAGCTTCTCCGGGACAGGGGCTTCTAACTATGGCTACACCTTC. Encoded protein: CASSFSGTGASNYGYTF. This chain uses TRBV7-2 with TRBJ1-2; TRBD1 agrees at 10 bases. Germline lookup yields CDR1 SGHTA and CDR2 FQGNSA. V was pared by 3 bases and J by 0 bases, with 7 bases of the junction left unmatched. The CDR3 totals 17 residues.

The CDR3 nucleotides are TGTGCCAGCTCAATGGGACAGGCGACCAATCAGCCCCAGCATTTT. Its translation: CASSMGQATNQPQHF. The chain combines TRBV18 with TRBJ1-5; TRBD1 aligns across 8 bases. CDR1 and CDR2 (germline): KGHSH, LQKENI. The CDR3 consists of 15 residues. V lost 5 bases and J lost 3; bases outside the gene matches: 6.

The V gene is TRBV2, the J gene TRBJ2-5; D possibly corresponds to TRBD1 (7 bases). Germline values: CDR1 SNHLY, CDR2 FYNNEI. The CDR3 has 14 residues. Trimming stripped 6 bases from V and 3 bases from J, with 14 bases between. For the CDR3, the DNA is TGTGCCAGCAGGCGACAGGGAGGAGAAGAGACCCAGTACTTC. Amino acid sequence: CASRRQGGEETQYF. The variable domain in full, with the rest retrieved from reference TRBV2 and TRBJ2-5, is EPEVTQTPSHQVTQMGQEVILRCVPISNHLYFYWYRQILGQKVEFLVSFYNNEISEKSEIFDDQFSVERPDGSNFTLKIRSTKLEDSAMYFCASRRQGGEETQYFGPGTRLLVL.

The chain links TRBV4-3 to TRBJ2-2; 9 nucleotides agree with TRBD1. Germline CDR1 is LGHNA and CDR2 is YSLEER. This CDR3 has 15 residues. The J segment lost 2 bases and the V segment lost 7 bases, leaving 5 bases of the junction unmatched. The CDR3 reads CASKDRGINTGELFF. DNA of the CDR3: TGCGCCAGCAAAGACAGGGGGATAAACACCGGGGAGCTGTTTTTT.

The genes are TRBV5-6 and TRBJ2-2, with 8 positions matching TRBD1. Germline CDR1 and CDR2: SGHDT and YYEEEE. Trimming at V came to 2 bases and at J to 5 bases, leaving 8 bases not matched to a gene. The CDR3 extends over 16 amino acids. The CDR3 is CASSLISTGGTGELFF. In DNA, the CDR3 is TGTGCCAGCAGCTTAATATCTACAGGGGGGACCGGGGAGCTGTTTTTT.

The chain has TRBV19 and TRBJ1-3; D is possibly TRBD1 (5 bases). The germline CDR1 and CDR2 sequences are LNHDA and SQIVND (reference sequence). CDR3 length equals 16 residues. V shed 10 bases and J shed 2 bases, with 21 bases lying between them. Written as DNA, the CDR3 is TGTGCCACCTGGGGAAGCACTTCAGGGACTGGAAACACCATATATTTT. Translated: CATWGSTSGTGNTIYF. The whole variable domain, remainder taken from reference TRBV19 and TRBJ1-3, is DGGITQSPKYLFRKEGQNVTLSCEQNLNHDAMYWYRQDPGQGLRLIYYSQIVNDFQKGDIAEGYSVSREKKESFPLTVTSAQKNPTAFYLCATWGSTSGTGNTIYFGEGSWLTVV.

CDR3 in amino acids: CASSALIGEQYF. The CDR3, as DNA: TGTGCCAGCAGCGCCCTGATCGGCGAGCAGTACTTC. This chain uses TRBV9 with TRBJ2-7; D unresolved. Per the germline V gene, CDR1 is SGDLS and CDR2 is YYNGEE. V lost 3 bases, J lost 6 bases, and 10 bases lay in between. This CDR3 contains 12 residues.

For the CDR3, the DNA is TGTGCCTGGAGTCCCCGTCTAGGGGGCAATCAGCCCCAGCATTTT. Its translation: CAWSPRLGGNQPQHF. The rearrangement joins TRBV30 to TRBJ1-5, with TRBD1 as a possible D gene (5 bases). Between the trimmed V and J ends, which lost 2 bases and 2 bases, there was a span of 13 bases. From germline, CDR1 is GTSNPN and CDR2 SVGIG (reference sequence). The CDR3 length is 15 residues.

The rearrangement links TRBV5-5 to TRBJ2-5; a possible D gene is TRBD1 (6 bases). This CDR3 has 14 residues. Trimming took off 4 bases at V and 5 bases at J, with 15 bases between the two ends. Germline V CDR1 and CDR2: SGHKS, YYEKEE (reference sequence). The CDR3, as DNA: TGTGCCAGCAGCCTCACCCAGGGGACGGAGACCCAGTACTTC. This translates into CASSLTQGTETQYF.

CDR3 protein: CASSLGQGTEAFF. The CDR3 region has the DNA TGTGCCAGCAGCCTAGGACAGGGAACTGAAGCTTTCTTT. The chain links TRBV7-3 to TRBJ1-1; 8 nucleotides match TRBD1. CDR3 length equals 13 residues. From germline, CDR1 is SGHTA and CDR2 FQGTGA. V dropped 5 bases and J dropped 5; count of bases not matched to a gene: 4.

The CDR3 nucleotides are TGTGCCAGCAGTTACGGAGAGGGGGCGATGAACACTGAAGCTTTCTTT. Amino acid sequence: CASSYGEGAMNTEAFF. V usage is TRBV6-2 or TRBV6-3 and J usage is TRBJ1-1, with TRBD1 matching over 7 bases. This CDR3 region has 16 residues. Trimming at V came to 2 bases and at J to 0 bases, leaving 6 bases not matched to a gene. Looked up from germline, CDR1 is MNHEY and CDR2 is SVGEGT.

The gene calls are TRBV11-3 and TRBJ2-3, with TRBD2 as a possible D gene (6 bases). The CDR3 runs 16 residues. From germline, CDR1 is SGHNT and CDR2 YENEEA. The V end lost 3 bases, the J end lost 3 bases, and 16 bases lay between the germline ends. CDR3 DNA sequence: TGTGCCAGCAGCTTTCGTGGGAGTGGGGGGACAGATACGCAGTATTTT. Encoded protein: CASSFRGSGGTDTQYF.

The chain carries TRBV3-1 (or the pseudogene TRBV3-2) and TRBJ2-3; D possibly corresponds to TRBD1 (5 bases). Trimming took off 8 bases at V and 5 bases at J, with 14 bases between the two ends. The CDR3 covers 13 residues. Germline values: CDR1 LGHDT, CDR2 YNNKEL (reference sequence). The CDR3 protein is CASELSQGDTQYF. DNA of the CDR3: TGTGCCAGCGAGTTGTCCCAGGGAGATACGCAGTATTTT.

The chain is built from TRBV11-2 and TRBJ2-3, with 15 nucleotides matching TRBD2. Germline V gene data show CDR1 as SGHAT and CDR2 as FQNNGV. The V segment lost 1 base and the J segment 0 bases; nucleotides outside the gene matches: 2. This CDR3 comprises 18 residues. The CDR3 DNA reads TGTGCCAGCAGCTTAGTGGGGACTAGCGGGAGGAGCACAGATACGCAGTATTTT. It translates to CASSLVGTSGRSTDTQYF.

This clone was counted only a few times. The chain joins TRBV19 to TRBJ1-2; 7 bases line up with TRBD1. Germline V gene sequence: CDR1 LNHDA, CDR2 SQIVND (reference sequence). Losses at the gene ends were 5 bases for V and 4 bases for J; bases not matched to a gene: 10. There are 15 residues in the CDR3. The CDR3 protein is CASSGKTGLPYGYTF. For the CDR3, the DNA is TGTGCCAGTAGTGGAAAGACAGGGTTACCCTATGGCTACACCTTC.

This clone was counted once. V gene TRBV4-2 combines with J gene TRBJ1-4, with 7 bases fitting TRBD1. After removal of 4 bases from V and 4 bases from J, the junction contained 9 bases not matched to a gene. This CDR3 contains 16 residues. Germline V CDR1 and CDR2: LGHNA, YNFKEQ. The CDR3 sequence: CASSRQMRQGNEKLFF. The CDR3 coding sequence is TGTGCCAGCAGCCGCCAAATGCGACAGGGTAATGAAAAACTGTTTTTT.